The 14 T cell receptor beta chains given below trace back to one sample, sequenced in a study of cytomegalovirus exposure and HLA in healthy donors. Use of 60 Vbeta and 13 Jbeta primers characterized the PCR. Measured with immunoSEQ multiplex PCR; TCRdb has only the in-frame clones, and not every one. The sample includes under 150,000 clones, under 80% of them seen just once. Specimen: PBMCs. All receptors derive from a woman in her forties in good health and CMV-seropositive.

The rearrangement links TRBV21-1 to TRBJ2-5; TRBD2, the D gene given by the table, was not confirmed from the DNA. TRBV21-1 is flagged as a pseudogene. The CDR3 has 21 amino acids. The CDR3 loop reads CASSPPTIGTSGSFLLETQYF. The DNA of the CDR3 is TGTGCCAGCAGCCCTCCTACCATCGGGACTAGCGGGAGTTTCTTACTAGAGACCCAGTACTTC.

Written as DNA, the CDR3 is TGCGCCAGCAGCTTGGATCTGGTGGGCAGGGGATCCGGGGAGCTGTTTTTT. Amino acid sequence: CASSLDLVGRGSGELFF. This chain connects TRBV5-1 to TRBJ2-2, with D perhaps TRBD1 (6 bases). V was clipped by 0 bases and J by 6 bases, with 18 bases between them. This CDR3 has 17 residues. Germline CDR1 and CDR2: SGHRS and YFSETQ.

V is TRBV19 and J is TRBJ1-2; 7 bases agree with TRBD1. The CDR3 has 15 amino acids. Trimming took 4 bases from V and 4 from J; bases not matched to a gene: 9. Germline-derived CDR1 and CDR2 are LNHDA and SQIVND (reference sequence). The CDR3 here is CASSRDRTGRYGYTF. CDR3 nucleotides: TGTGCCAGTAGTAGAGATAGGACAGGCCGCTATGGCTACACCTTC.

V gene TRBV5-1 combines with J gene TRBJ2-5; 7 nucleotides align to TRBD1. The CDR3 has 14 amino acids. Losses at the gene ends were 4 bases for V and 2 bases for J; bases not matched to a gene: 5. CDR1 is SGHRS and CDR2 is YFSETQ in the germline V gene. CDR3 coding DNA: TGCGCCAGCAGCGGCCGGACAGGACAAGAGACCCAGTACTTC. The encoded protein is CASSGRTGQETQYF.

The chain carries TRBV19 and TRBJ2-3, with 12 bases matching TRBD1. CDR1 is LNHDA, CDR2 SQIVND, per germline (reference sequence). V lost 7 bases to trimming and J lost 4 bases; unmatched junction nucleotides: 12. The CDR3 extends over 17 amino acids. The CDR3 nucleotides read TGTGCCAGTAATCAATCGCCGGGACAGGGGGCCTCAGATACGCAGTATTTT. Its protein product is CASNQSPGQGASDTQYF.

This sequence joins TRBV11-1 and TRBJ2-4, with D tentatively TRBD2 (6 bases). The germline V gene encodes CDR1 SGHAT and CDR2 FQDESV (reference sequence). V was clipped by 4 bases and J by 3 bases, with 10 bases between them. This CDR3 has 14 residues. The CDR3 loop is CASSWRGDKNIQYF. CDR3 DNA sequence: TGTGCCAGCAGCTGGAGGGGAGACAAAAACATTCAGTACTTC.

This CDR3 is CASSLGRGNQPQHF. CDR3 nucleotide sequence: TGTGCCAGCAGCTTAGGCAGGGGAAATCAGCCCCAGCATTTT. V and J are TRBV7-8 and TRBJ1-5, with a weak D call TRBD1 (6 bases). The germline V gene encodes CDR1 SGHVS and CDR2 FQNEAQ. This CDR3 has 14 residues. Trimming took 1 base from V and 4 from J, leaving 8 bases between them.

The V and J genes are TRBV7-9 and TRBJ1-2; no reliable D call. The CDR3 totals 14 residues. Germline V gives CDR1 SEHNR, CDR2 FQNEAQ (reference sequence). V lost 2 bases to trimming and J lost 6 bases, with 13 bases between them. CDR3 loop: CASSLQAMGDGYTF. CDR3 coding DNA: TGTGCCAGCAGCTTACAGGCGATGGGTGATGGCTACACCTTC.

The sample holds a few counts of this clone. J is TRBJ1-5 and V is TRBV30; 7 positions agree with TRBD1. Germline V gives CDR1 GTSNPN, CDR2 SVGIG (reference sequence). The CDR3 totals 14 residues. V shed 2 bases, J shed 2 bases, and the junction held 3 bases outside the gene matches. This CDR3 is CAWSRQGGNQPQHF. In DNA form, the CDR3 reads TGTGCCTGGAGTCGACAGGGAGGCAATCAGCCCCAGCATTTT. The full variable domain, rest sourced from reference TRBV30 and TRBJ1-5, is SQTIHQWPATLVQPVGSPLSLECTVEGTSNPNLYWYRQAAGRGLQLLFYSVGIGQISSEVPQNLSASRPQDRQFILSSKKLLLSDSGFYLCAWSRQGGNQPQHFGDGTRLSIL.

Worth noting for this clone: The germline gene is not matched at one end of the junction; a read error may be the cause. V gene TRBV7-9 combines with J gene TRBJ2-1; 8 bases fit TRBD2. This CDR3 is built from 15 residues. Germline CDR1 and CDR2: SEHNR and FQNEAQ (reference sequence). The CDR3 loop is CSSSWTSSSYNEQFF. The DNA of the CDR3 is TGTTCCAGCAGTTGGACTAGCTCCTCCTACAATGAGCAGTTCTTC.

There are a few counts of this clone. CDR3 coding DNA: TGTGCCAGCAGCTGCGAAGGGGGACTAGCGACGAATGAGCAGTTCTTC. Amino acid sequence: CASSCEGGLATNEQFF. This chain links TRBV12-1 with TRBJ2-1; TRBD2, the table's D call, was not compared with the DNA. TRBV12-1 is deemed a pseudogene. This CDR3 is built from 16 residues.

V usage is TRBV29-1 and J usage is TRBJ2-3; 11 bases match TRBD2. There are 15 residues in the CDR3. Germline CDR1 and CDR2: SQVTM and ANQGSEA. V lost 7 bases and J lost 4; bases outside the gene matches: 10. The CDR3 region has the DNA TGCAGCGCAACAATACTAGCGGGAGTTGCAGATACGCAGTATTTT. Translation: CSATILAGVADTQYF.

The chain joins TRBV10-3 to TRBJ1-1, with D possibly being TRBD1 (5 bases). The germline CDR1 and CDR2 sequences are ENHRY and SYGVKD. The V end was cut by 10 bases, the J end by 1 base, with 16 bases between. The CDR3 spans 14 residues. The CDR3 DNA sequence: TGTGCCACCCGGGGGGGACTCCGGAACACTGAAGCTTTCTTT. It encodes CATRGGLRNTEAFF.

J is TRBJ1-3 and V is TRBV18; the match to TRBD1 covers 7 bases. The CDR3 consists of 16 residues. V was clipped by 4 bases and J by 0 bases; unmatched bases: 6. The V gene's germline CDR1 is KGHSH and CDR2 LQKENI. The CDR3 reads CASSQGQPGSGNTIYF. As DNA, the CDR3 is TGTGCCAGCTCACAGGGACAGCCCGGCTCTGGAAACACCATATATTTT.